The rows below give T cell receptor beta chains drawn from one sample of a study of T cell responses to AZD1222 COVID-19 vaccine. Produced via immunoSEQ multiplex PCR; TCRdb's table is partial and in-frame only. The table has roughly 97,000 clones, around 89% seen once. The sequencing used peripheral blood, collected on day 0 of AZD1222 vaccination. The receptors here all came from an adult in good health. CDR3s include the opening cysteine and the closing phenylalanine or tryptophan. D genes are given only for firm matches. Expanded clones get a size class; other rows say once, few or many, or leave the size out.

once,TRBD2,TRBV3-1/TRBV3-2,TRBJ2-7,CASSQPGLAGGGEQYF,TGTGCCAGCAGCCAACCGGGACTAGCGGGGGGGGGCGAGCAGTACTTC
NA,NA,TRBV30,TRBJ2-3,CAWSVSKITDTQYF,TGTGCCTGGAGTGTCTCCAAGATCACAGATACGCAGTATTTT
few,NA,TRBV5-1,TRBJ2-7,CASSLGGYYEQYF,TGCGCCAGCAGCTTGGGCGGCTATTACGAGCAGTACTTC
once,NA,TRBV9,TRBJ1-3,CASSAGRISGNTIYF,TGTGCCAGCAGCGCGGGACGGATCTCTGGAAACACCATATATTTT
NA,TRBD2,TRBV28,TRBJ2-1,CASSLAGPMSEQFF,TGTGCCAGCAGCCTAGCGGGACCGATGAGCGAGCAGTTCTTC
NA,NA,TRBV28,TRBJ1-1,CASMLANEAFF,TGTGCCAGCATGTTGGCTAATGAAGCTTTCTTT
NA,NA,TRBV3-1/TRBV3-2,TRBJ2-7,CASSPLGGYEQYF,TGTGCCAGCAGCCCACTGGGCGGGTACGAGCAGTACTTC
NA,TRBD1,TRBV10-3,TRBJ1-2,CASSSTGVYGYTF,TGTGCCTCGTCCTCTACAGGGGTCTATGGCTACACCTTC
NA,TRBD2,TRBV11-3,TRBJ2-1,CASSLASGSRNEQFF,TGTGCCAGCAGCTTAGCTAGCGGGAGTCGGAATGAGCAGTTCTTC
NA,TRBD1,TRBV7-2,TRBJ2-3,CASSLADRADTQYF,TGTGCCAGCAGCTTAGCGGACAGGGCAGATACGCAGTATTTT
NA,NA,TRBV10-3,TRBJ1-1,CAIRRGLFTEAFF,TGTGCCATCAGGAGGGGGTTGTTCACTGAAGCTTTCTTT
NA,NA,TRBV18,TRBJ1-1,CASSPIGGDTEAFF,TGTGCCAGCTCACCAATAGGCGGGGACACTGAAGCTTTCTTT
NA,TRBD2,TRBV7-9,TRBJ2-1,CASSHYSGRANNEQFF,TGTGCCAGCAGCCATTATTCGGGGAGGGCGAACAATGAGCAGTTCTTC
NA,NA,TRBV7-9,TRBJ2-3,CASSLEWTDTQYF,TGTGCCAGCAGCTTAGAGTGGACAGATACGCAGTATTTT
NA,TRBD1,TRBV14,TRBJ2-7,CASSLLTGAPHEQYF,TGTGCCAGCAGCCTATTGACAGGGGCTCCCCACGAGCAGTACTTC